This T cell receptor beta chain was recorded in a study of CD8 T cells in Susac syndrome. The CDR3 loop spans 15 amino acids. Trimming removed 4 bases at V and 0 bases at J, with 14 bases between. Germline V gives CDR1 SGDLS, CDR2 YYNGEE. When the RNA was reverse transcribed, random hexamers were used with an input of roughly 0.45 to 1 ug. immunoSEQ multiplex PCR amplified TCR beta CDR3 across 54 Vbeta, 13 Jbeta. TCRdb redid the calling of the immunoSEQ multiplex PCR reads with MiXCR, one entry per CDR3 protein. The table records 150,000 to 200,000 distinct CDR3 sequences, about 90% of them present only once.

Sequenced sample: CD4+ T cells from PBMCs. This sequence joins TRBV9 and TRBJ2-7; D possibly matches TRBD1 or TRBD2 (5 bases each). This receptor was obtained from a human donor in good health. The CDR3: CASSPNRLASYEQYF. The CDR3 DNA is TGTGCCAGCAGCCCCAACAGGCTAGCCTCCTACGAGCAGTACTTC. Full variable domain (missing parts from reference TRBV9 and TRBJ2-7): DSGVTQTPKHLITATGQRVTLRCSPRSGDLSVYWYQQSLDQGLQFLIQYYNGEERAKGNILERFSAQQFPDLHSELNLSSLELGDSALYFCASSPNRLASYEQYFGPGTRLTVT.